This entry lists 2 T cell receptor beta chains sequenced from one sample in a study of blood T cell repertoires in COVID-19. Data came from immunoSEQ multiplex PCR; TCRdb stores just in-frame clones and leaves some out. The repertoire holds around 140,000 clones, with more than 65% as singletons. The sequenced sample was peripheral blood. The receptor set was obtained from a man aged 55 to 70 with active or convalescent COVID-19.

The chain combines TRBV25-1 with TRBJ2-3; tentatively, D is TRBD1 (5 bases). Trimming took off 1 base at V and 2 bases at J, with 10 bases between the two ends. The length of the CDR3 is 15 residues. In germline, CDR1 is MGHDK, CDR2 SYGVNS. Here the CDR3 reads CASSEWIGATDTQYF. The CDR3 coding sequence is TGTGCCAGCAGTGAATGGATAGGGGCCACAGATACGCAGTATTTT. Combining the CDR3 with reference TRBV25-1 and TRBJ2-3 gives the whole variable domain EADIYQTPRYLVIGTGKKITLECSQTMGHDKMYWYQQDPGMELHLIHYSYGVNSTEKGDLSSESTVSRIRTEHFPLTLESARPSHTSQYLCASSEWIGATDTQYFGPGTRLTVL.

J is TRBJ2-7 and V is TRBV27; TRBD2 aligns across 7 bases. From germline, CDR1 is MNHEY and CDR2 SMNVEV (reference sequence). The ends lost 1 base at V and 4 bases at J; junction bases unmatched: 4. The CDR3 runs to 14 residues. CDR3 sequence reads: CASSLWGTTYEQYF. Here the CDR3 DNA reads TGTGCCAGCAGTTTATGGGGGACTACGTACGAGCAGTACTTC.